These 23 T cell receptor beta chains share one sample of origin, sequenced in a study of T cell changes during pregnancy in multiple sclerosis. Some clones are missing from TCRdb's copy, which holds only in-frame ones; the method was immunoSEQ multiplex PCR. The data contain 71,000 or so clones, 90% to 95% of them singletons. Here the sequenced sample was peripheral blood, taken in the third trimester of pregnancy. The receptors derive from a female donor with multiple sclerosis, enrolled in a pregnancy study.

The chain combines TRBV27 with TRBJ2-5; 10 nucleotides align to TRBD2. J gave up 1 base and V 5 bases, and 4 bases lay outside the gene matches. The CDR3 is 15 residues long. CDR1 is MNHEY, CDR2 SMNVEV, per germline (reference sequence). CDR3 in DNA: TGTGCCAGCAGTCCCTTAGCGGGAGGCCAAGAGACCCAGTACTTC. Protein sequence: CASSPLAGGQETQYF.

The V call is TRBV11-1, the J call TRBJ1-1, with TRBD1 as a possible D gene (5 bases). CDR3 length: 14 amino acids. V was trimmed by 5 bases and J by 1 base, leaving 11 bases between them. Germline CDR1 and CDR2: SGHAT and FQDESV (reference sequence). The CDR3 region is CASSRQIGNTEAFF. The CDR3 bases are TGTGCCAGCAGCCGACAGATAGGGAACACTGAAGCTTTCTTT.

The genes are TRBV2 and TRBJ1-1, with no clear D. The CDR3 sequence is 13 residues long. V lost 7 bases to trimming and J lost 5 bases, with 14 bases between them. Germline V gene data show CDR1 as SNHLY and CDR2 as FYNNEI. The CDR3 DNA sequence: TGTGCCAGCATGGATTCCGGAGGGACTGAAGCTTTCTTT. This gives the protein CASMDSGGTEAFF.

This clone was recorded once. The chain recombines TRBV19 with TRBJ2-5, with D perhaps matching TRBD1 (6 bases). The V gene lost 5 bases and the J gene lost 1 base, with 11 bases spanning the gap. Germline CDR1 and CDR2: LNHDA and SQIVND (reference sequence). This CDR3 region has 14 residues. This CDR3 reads CASSVTGSQETQYF. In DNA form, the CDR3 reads TGTGCCAGTAGTGTAACAGGGAGCCAAGAGACCCAGTACTTC.

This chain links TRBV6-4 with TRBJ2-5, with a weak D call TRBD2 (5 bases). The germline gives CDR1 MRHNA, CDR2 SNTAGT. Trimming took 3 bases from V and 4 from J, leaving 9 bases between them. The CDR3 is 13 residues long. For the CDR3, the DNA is TGTGCCAGCAGTGAGAGGGATGCAGAGACCCAGTACTTC. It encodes CASSERDAETQYF.

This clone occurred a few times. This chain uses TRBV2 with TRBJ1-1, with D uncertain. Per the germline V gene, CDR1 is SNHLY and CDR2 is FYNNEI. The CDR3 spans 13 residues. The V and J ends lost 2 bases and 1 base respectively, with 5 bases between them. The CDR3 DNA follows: TGTGCCAGCAGTGAAAACAGGAACACTGAAGCTTTCTTT. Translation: CASSENRNTEAFF.

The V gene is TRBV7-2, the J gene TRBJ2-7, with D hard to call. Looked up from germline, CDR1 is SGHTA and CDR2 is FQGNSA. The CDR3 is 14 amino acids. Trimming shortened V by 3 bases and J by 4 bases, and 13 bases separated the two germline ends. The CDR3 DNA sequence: TGTGCCAGCAGCTTCGGCAGCGTCCTTTACGAGCAGTACTTC. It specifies CASSFGSVLYEQYF.

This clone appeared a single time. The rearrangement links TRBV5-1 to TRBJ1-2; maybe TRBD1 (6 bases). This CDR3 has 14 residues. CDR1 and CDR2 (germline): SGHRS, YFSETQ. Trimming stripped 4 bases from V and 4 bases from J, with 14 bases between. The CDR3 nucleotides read TGCGCCAGCAGCGCCGGACAGAACCTCTATGGCTACACCTTC. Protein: CASSAGQNLYGYTF.

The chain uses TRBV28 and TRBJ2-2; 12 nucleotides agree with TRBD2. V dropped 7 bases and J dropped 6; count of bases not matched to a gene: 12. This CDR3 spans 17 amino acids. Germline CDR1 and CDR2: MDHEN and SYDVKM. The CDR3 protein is CASTDSPLAGGAGELFF. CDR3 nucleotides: TGTGCCAGCACCGACTCCCCTCTAGCGGGAGGGGCCGGGGAGCTGTTTTTT.

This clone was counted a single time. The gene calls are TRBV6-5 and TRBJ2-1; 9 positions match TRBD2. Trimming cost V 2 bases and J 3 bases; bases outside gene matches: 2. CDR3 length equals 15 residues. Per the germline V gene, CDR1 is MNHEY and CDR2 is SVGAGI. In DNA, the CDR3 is TGTGCCAGCAGTTACGGACTAGCGATCTACAATGAGCAGTTCTTC. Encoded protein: CASSYGLAIYNEQFF.

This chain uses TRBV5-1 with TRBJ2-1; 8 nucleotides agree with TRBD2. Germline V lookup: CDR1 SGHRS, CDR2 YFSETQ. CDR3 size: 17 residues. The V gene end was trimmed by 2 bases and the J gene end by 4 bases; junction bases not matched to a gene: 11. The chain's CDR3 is CASSLNGGRGGYNEQFF. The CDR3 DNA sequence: TGCGCCAGCAGCTTAAATGGGGGGCGCGGGGGGTACAATGAGCAGTTCTTC.

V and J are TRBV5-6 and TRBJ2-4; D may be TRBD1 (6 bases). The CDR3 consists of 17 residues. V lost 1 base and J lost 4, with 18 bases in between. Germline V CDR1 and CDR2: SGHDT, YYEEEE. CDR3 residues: CASSLIHVGQTKNIQYF. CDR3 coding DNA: TGTGCCAGCAGCTTGATTCACGTTGGACAGACAAAAAACATTCAGTACTTC. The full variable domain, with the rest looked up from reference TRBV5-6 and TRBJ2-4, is DAGVTQSPTHLIKTRGQQVTLRCSPKSGHDTVSWYQQALGQGPQFIFQYYEEEERQRGNFPDRFSGHQFPNYSSELNVNALLLGDSALYLCASSLIHVGQTKNIQYFGAGTRLSVL.

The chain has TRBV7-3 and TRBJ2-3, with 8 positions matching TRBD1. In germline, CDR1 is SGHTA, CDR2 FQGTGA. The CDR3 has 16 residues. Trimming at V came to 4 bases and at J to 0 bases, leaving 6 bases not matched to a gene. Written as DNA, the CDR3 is TGTGCCAGCAGCTCCAGGGGGCCAGCTAGCACAGATACGCAGTATTTT. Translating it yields CASSSRGPASTDTQYF.

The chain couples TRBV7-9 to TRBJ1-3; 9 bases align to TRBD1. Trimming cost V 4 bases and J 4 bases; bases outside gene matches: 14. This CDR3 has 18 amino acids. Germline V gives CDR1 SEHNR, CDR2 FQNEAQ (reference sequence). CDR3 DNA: TGTGCCAGCAGCTCCGCCGGGACAGGGATATCGTCAGGAAACACCATATATTTT. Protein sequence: CASSSAGTGISSGNTIYF.

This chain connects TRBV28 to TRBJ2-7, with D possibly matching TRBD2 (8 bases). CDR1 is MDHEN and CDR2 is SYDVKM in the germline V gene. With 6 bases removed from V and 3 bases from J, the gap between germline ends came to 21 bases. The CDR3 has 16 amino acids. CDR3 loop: CASSLSGTASSYEQYF. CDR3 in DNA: TGTGCCAGCAGCCTTAGCGGGACAGCAAGTAGCTACGAGCAGTACTTC.

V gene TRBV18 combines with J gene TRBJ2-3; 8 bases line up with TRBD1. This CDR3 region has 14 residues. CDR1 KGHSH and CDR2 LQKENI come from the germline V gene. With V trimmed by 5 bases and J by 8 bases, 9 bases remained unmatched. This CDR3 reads CASSKDREPGTQYF. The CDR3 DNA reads TGTGCCAGCTCAAAGGACAGGGAACCGGGTACGCAGTATTTT.

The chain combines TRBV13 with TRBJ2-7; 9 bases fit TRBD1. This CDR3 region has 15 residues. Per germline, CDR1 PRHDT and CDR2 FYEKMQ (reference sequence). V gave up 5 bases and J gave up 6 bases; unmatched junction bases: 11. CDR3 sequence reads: CASSPLGQGNPEQYF. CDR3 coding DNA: TGTGCCAGCAGCCCCCTAGGACAGGGGAATCCCGAGCAGTACTTC.

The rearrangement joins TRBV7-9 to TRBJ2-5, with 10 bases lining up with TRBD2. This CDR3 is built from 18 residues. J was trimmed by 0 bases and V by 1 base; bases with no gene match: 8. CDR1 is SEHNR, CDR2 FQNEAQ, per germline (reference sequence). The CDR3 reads CASSLVTSGILYQETQYF. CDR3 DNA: TGTGCCAGCAGCTTAGTTACTAGCGGGATCCTGTACCAAGAGACCCAGTACTTC.

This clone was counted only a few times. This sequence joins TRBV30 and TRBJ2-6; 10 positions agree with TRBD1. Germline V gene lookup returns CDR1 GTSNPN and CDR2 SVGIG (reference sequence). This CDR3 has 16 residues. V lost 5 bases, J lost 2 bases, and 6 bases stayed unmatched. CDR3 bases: TGTGCCTGGCGACAGGGGGCCTCGACTGGGGCCAACGTCCTGACTTTC. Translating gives CAWRQGASTGANVLTF.

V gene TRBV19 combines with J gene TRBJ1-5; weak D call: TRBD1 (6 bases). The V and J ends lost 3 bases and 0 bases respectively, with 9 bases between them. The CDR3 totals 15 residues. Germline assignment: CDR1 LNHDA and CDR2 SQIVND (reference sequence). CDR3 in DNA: TGTGCCAGTAGTATGGGACACTATAGCAATCAGCCCCAGCATTTT. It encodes CASSMGHYSNQPQHF.

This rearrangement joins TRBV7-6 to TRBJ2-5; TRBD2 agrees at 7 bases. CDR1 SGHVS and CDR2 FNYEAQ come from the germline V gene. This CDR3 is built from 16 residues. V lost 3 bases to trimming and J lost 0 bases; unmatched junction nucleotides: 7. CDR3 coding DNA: TGTGCCAGCAGCTTCAATCTAGCGGATAACCAAGAGACCCAGTACTTC. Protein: CASSFNLADNQETQYF.

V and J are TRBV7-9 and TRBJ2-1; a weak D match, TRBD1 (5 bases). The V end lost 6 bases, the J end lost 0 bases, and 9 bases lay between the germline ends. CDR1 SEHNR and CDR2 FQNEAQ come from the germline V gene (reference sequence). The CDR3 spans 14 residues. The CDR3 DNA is TGTGCCAGCAGTGTGCAGGGCTCCTACAATGAGCAGTTCTTC. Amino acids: CASSVQGSYNEQFF.

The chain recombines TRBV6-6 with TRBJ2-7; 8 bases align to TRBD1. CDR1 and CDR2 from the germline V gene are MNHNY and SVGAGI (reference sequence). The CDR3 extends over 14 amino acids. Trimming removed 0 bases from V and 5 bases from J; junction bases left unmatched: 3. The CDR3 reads CASSYSQGANEQYF. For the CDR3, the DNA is TGTGCCAGCAGTTACTCTCAGGGGGCTAACGAGCAGTACTTC.